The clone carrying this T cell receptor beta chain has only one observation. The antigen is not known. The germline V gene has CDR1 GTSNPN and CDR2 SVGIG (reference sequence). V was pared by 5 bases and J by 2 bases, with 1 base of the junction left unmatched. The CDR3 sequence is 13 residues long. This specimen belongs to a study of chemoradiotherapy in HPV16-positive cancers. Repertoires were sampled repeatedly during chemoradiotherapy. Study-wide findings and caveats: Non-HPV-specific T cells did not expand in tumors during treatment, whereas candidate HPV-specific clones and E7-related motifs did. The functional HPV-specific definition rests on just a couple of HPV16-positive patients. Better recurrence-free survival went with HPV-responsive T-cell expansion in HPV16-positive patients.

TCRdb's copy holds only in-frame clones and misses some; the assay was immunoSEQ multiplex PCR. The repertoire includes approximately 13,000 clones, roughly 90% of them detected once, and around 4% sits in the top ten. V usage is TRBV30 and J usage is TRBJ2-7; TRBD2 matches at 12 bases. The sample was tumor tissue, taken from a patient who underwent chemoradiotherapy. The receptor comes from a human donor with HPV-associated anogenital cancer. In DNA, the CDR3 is TGTGCCTGGGCTAGCGGGAGGGCCTACGAGCAGTACTTC. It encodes CAWASGRAYEQYF.